The rows below give T cell receptor beta chains drawn from one sample of a study of T cells after somatic rescue of genetic block. The assay was immunoSEQ multiplex PCR, and TCRdb's table has in-frame clones only and misses some. Of 9,000 to 15,000 clones listed, less than 80% are singletons. Sequencing used peripheral blood mononuclear cells (PBMCs). All receptors come from a boy aged 10-17 years. Both conserved end residues are part of each CDR3. The order of the fields is CDR3 DNA, CDR3 protein, J gene, clone size, V gene, D gene, CDR3 length. The D gene is left open where the match is weak. The size entry is marked missing in some rows and otherwise reads once, few, many or a size class.

CDR3 DNA: TGTGCCAGCAGCTCAAGTCGACAGATCGATTCCTACGAGCAGTACTTC; CDR3 protein: CASSSSRQIDSYEQYF; J gene: TRBJ2-7; clone size: .; V gene: TRBV11-2; D gene: .; CDR3 length: 16
CDR3 DNA: TGTGCCTGGAGTGTACCCTACAGGGGCCCAGGGGAAAAACTGTTTTTT; CDR3 protein: CAWSVPYRGPGEKLFF; J gene: TRBJ1-4; clone size: .; V gene: TRBV30; D gene: TRBD1; CDR3 length: 16
CDR3 DNA: TGTGCCAGTAGTATAGGGGAAAGCACGTGGACCCAGTACTTC; CDR3 protein: CASSIGESTWTQYF; J gene: TRBJ2-5; clone size: few; V gene: TRBV19; D gene: .; CDR3 length: 14
CDR3 DNA: TGTGCCAGCAGTGAAGGGGGGGGAACAATCTATGGCTACACCTTC; CDR3 protein: CASSEGGGTIYGYTF; J gene: TRBJ1-2; clone size: .; V gene: TRBV25-1; D gene: .; CDR3 length: 15
CDR3 DNA: TGCAGCGTTGAAGCTGCCGCGAGGGCCGACTATGGCTACACCTTC; CDR3 protein: CSVEAAARADYGYTF; J gene: TRBJ1-2; clone size: .; V gene: TRBV29-1; D gene: .; CDR3 length: 15
CDR3 DNA: TGTGCCAGCAGTTTTTCCCAGCGGGGGCTAACCTACGAGCAGTACTTC; CDR3 protein: CASSFSQRGLTYEQYF; J gene: TRBJ2-7; clone size: .; V gene: TRBV28; D gene: TRBD2; CDR3 length: 16
CDR3 DNA: TGTGCCAGCAGCCTACCCCACAGTGGGCAGTACTTC; CDR3 protein: CASSLPHSGQYF; J gene: TRBJ2-7; clone size: medium-sized; V gene: TRBV11-2; D gene: .; CDR3 length: 12
CDR3 DNA: TGTGCCATCAGTGACTACGTAGGGGGAAACACCATATATTTT; CDR3 protein: CAISDYVGGNTIYF; J gene: TRBJ1-3; clone size: few; V gene: TRBV10-3; D gene: .; CDR3 length: 14
CDR3 DNA: TGTGCCAGTAGCACAAGGAAACAGGCGTCCTACGAGCAGTACTTC; CDR3 protein: CASSTRKQASYEQYF; J gene: TRBJ2-7; clone size: .; V gene: TRBV19; D gene: .; CDR3 length: 15
CDR3 DNA: TGCGCCAGCAGCTTGACTAAAACCTACGAGCAGTACTTC; CDR3 protein: CASSLTKTYEQYF; J gene: TRBJ2-7; clone size: few; V gene: TRBV5-1; D gene: .; CDR3 length: 13
CDR3 DNA: TGCGCCAGCAGCTGGACAGGGGGCACTGAAGCTTTCTTT; CDR3 protein: CASSWTGGTEAFF; J gene: TRBJ1-1; clone size: .; V gene: TRBV5-1; D gene: TRBD1; CDR3 length: 13
CDR3 DNA: TGTGCCAGCAGTTACAGTGGGGGAACCCATGAGCAGTTCTTC; CDR3 protein: CASSYSGGTHEQFF; J gene: TRBJ2-1; clone size: once; V gene: TRBV6-5; D gene: .; CDR3 length: 14
CDR3 DNA: TGCGCCAGCAGCCAGGTCCCGGGACTAGCGGGTCTTACCACAGATACGCAGTATTTT; CDR3 protein: CASSQVPGLAGLTTDTQYF; J gene: TRBJ2-3; clone size: .; V gene: TRBV4-1; D gene: TRBD2; CDR3 length: 19
CDR3 DNA: TGTGCCTGGAGGCCCCAGGGGAATAGCAATCAGCCCCAGCATTTT; CDR3 protein: CAWRPQGNSNQPQHF; J gene: TRBJ1-5; clone size: .; V gene: TRBV30; D gene: .; CDR3 length: 15
CDR3 DNA: TGTGCCAGCAGTTCGCTAGCGGGAGGGTACCAAGAGACCCAGTACTTC; CDR3 protein: CASSSLAGGYQETQYF; J gene: TRBJ2-5; clone size: .; V gene: TRBV6-5; D gene: TRBD2; CDR3 length: 16
CDR3 DNA: TGTGCCAGCTCACCACCGCCGTGGACGGAAGGCTACACCTTC; CDR3 protein: CASSPPPWTEGYTF; J gene: TRBJ1-2; clone size: few; V gene: TRBV18; D gene: .; CDR3 length: 14
CDR3 DNA: TGTGCCAGCAGCCCCCCCCAATTACCCCTCCACTTT; CDR3 protein: CASSPPQLPLHF; J gene: TRBJ1-6; clone size: .; V gene: TRBV7-9; D gene: .; CDR3 length: 12
CDR3 DNA: TGTGCCAGCAGCCAAGGGACAGGGAATTCACCCCTCCACTTT; CDR3 protein: CASSQGTGNSPLHF; J gene: TRBJ1-6; clone size: .; V gene: TRBV14; D gene: TRBD1; CDR3 length: 14
CDR3 DNA: TGTGCCAGCAGTTTAGACTGGTATAATTCACCCCTCCACTTT; CDR3 protein: CASSLDWYNSPLHF; J gene: TRBJ1-6; clone size: .; V gene: TRBV27; D gene: .; CDR3 length: 14
CDR3 DNA: TGCGCCAGCAGCCCACAGGGGGCGAGCTATGGCTACACCTTC; CDR3 protein: CASSPQGASYGYTF; J gene: TRBJ1-2; clone size: few; V gene: TRBV5-1; D gene: TRBD1; CDR3 length: 14
CDR3 DNA: TGTGCCAGCACCGAAGGGACTAGCGGCAAAGAGACCCAGTACTTC; CDR3 protein: CASTEGTSGKETQYF; J gene: TRBJ2-5; clone size: .; V gene: TRBV6-1; D gene: TRBD2; CDR3 length: 15
CDR3 DNA: TGTGCCAGCAGCCGGACCTACGAGCAGTACTTC; CDR3 protein: CASSRTYEQYF; J gene: TRBJ2-7; clone size: once; V gene: TRBV6-5; D gene: .; CDR3 length: 11
CDR3 DNA: TGTGCCAGCAGCAAGACAGGGGGCGGCTCCTACAATGAGCAGTTCTTC; CDR3 protein: CASSKTGGGSYNEQFF; J gene: TRBJ2-1; clone size: .; V gene: TRBV7-9; D gene: TRBD1; CDR3 length: 16
CDR3 DNA: TGTGCCAGCAGCCAAGGGCTAGGGGGTATGAATGAGCAGTTCTTC; CDR3 protein: CASSQGLGGMNEQFF; J gene: TRBJ2-1; clone size: .; V gene: TRBV4-2; D gene: .; CDR3 length: 15
CDR3 DNA: TGTGCCAGCAGCTTGGGCTCTGGGTCCTTAGGGCAGTTCTTC; CDR3 protein: CASSLGSGSLGQFF; J gene: TRBJ2-1; clone size: few; V gene: TRBV7-9; D gene: .; CDR3 length: 14
CDR3 DNA: TGTGCCAGCAGTGACGCTTACAGGCTTGGGGAGCAGTACTTC; CDR3 protein: CASSDAYRLGEQYF; J gene: TRBJ2-7; clone size: .; V gene: TRBV25-1; D gene: .; CDR3 length: 14
CDR3 DNA: TGTGCCAGCTCACCGGGACAGGGAAAAGGCTACACCTTC; CDR3 protein: CASSPGQGKGYTF; J gene: TRBJ1-2; clone size: .; V gene: TRBV18; D gene: TRBD1; CDR3 length: 13
CDR3 DNA: TGTGCCAGCAGTTTTGACAGCTCTGGAAACACCATATATTTT; CDR3 protein: CASSFDSSGNTIYF; J gene: TRBJ1-3; clone size: .; V gene: TRBV27; D gene: .; CDR3 length: 14
CDR3 DNA: TGTGCCAGCAGCTATACTTCAGGCGGAGGTGAAAAACTGTTTTTT; CDR3 protein: CASSYTSGGGEKLFF; J gene: TRBJ1-4; clone size: few; V gene: TRBV7-8; D gene: .; CDR3 length: 15
CDR3 DNA: TGTGCCATCAGTGAGTCGGGGGGATCCTACAATGAGCAGTTCTTC; CDR3 protein: CAISESGGSYNEQFF; J gene: TRBJ2-1; clone size: .; V gene: TRBV10-3; D gene: .; CDR3 length: 15
CDR3 DNA: TGCAGTGCTGAGCCCCCGCAGTATTTT; CDR3 protein: CSAEPPQYF; J gene: TRBJ2-3; clone size: .; V gene: TRBV20-1; D gene: .; CDR3 length: 9
CDR3 DNA: TGCGCCAGCAGCTTGGCGGGGTATCTCTACAATGAGCAGTTCTTC; CDR3 protein: CASSLAGYLYNEQFF; J gene: TRBJ2-1; clone size: .; V gene: TRBV5-1; D gene: .; CDR3 length: 15
CDR3 DNA: TGTGCCAGTAGTACTGGAAGGGACATAATGGCACCCCTCCACTTT; CDR3 protein: CASSTGRDIMAPLHF; J gene: TRBJ1-6; clone size: .; V gene: TRBV19; D gene: .; CDR3 length: 15
CDR3 DNA: TGCAGCGTTCAGCCAAGCCGGGACAGGGTTTGGCAGCAGTACTTC; CDR3 protein: CSVQPSRDRVWQQYF; J gene: TRBJ2-7; clone size: .; V gene: TRBV29-1; D gene: TRBD1; CDR3 length: 15
CDR3 DNA: TGTGCCAGCAGTGAAGCGTTTGCGGGGAGTGGTGTCGGGGGACCCCTCCACTTT; CDR3 protein: CASSEAFAGSGVGGPLHF; J gene: TRBJ1-6; clone size: .; V gene: TRBV6-1; D gene: .; CDR3 length: 18
CDR3 DNA: TGTGCCAGCAGTCTAGTTTCCGGCACAGATACGCAGTATTTT; CDR3 protein: CASSLVSGTDTQYF; J gene: TRBJ2-3; clone size: .; V gene: TRBV9; D gene: .; CDR3 length: 14
CDR3 DNA: TGTGCCAGCGGATTCTTTAAAAACATTCAGTACTTC; CDR3 protein: CASGFFKNIQYF; J gene: TRBJ2-4; clone size: few; V gene: TRBV5-8; D gene: .; CDR3 length: 12
CDR3 DNA: TGTGCCAGCAGTGATTTTTCCGGTCAGCCCCAGCATTTT; CDR3 protein: CASSDFSGQPQHF; J gene: TRBJ1-5; clone size: .; V gene: TRBV6-1; D gene: .; CDR3 length: 13
CDR3 DNA: TGTGCCAGCAGCCTCTGGCGGGGGGTATCCTACGAGCAGTACTTC; CDR3 protein: CASSLWRGVSYEQYF; J gene: TRBJ2-7; clone size: .; V gene: TRBV7-9; D gene: TRBD2; CDR3 length: 15
CDR3 DNA: TGCAGCGTTCAGGACAGGGGACTGCTTTGGTACGAGCAGTACTTC; CDR3 protein: CSVQDRGLLWYEQYF; J gene: TRBJ2-7; clone size: .; V gene: TRBV29-1; D gene: TRBD1; CDR3 length: 15
CDR3 DNA: TGCGCCAGCAGTGAGTCGACAGGGAGGGCCTACGAGCAGTACTTC; CDR3 protein: CASSESTGRAYEQYF; J gene: TRBJ2-7; clone size: .; V gene: TRBV10-2; D gene: .; CDR3 length: 15
CDR3 DNA: TGTGCCAGCACCCTCGCGCCTAATTCACCCCTCCACTTT; CDR3 protein: CASTLAPNSPLHF; J gene: TRBJ1-6; clone size: .; V gene: TRBV28; D gene: .; CDR3 length: 13
CDR3 DNA: TGTGCCATTGCTGAGCCTTATACTTACAATGAGCAGTTCTTC; CDR3 protein: CAIAEPYTYNEQFF; J gene: TRBJ2-1; clone size: .; V gene: TRBV10-3; D gene: .; CDR3 length: 14
CDR3 DNA: TGTGCCAGCAGTTCAATACGCCGGGTTGGGGCGGATTCTAATGAAAAACTGTTTTTT; CDR3 protein: CASSSIRRVGADSNEKLFF; J gene: TRBJ1-4; clone size: .; V gene: TRBV27; D gene: .; CDR3 length: 19
CDR3 DNA: TGTGCCAGCAGTGCGCGGGACAGGGGGCCAGATACGCAGTATTTT; CDR3 protein: CASSARDRGPDTQYF; J gene: TRBJ2-3; clone size: .; V gene: TRBV2; D gene: TRBD1; CDR3 length: 15
CDR3 DNA: TGTGCCAGCAGCCCGATGACAAACTATGGCTACACCTTC; CDR3 protein: CASSPMTNYGYTF; J gene: TRBJ1-2; clone size: .; V gene: TRBV5-6; D gene: .; CDR3 length: 13
CDR3 DNA: TGTGCCATCGCCCCGGGACCCGCGAACACTGAAGCTTTCTTT; CDR3 protein: CAIAPGPANTEAFF; J gene: TRBJ1-1; clone size: .; V gene: TRBV10-3; D gene: .; CDR3 length: 14
CDR3 DNA: TGTGCCTGGAGTATCTCTGGGGGAACAGATACGCAGTATTTT; CDR3 protein: CAWSISGGTDTQYF; J gene: TRBJ2-3; clone size: .; V gene: TRBV30; D gene: .; CDR3 length: 14
CDR3 DNA: TGTGCCAGCAGTTTGGAAACGACGGAGCAGTACTTC; CDR3 protein: CASSLETTEQYF; J gene: TRBJ2-7; clone size: once; V gene: TRBV28; D gene: .; CDR3 length: 12
CDR3 DNA: TGTGCCAGCAGTGAAAGAACCCGAGGTGGCACTGAAGCTTTCTTT; CDR3 protein: CASSERTRGGTEAFF; J gene: TRBJ1-1; clone size: .; V gene: TRBV2; D gene: .; CDR3 length: 15
CDR3 DNA: TGTGCCAGCAGCCTCGCTGGGTGTACTTACGAGCAGTACTTC; CDR3 protein: CASSLAGCTYEQYF; J gene: TRBJ2-7; clone size: .; V gene: TRBV5-6; D gene: .; CDR3 length: 14
CDR3 DNA: TGCAGCGTTTTACAGGGTTTGGCGGAGACCCAGTACTTC; CDR3 protein: CSVLQGLAETQYF; J gene: TRBJ2-5; clone size: few; V gene: TRBV29-1; D gene: .; CDR3 length: 13
CDR3 DNA: TGCGCCAGCAGCACCCCGGGGAGAGAAACATTCTACGAGCAGTACTTC; CDR3 protein: CASSTPGRETFYEQYF; J gene: TRBJ2-7; clone size: .; V gene: TRBV5-1; D gene: .; CDR3 length: 16
CDR3 DNA: TGTGCCAGCAGCTTAGTAGGGGCAACACCCCAAGAGACCCAGTACTTC; CDR3 protein: CASSLVGATPQETQYF; J gene: TRBJ2-5; clone size: .; V gene: TRBV11-2; D gene: .; CDR3 length: 16
CDR3 DNA: TGTGCCAGCAGCTTAGCTCGGAGGACTAGCGACTTGGGGGAGCAGTACTTC; CDR3 protein: CASSLARRTSDLGEQYF; J gene: TRBJ2-7; clone size: few; V gene: TRBV7-2; D gene: TRBD2; CDR3 length: 17